These T cell receptor beta chains were read from a single sample in a study of blood T cells in healthy people across ages. TCRdb reanalysed the 5' RACE reads using MiXCR and keeps one entry per CDR3 protein. The data hold 550,000 to 750,000 distinct CDR3 sequences, with more than 20% observed a single time. Sequencing was carried out using blood. These receptors all come from a man in his 70s in good health. The CDR3 runs from the conserved cysteine through the conserved F or W. A D gene is named only where the DNA matches it firmly. The size entry is marked missing in some rows and otherwise reads once, few, many or a size class.

V: TRBV20-1
J: TRBJ1-3
D: TRBD1
size: -
DNA: TGCAGTGCTCAGGGACAGGGCGACACCATATATTTT
CDR3: CSAQGQGDTIYF

V: TRBV20-1
J: TRBJ1-1
D: -
size: -
DNA: TGCAGTGCTAGAGATACAGGGACGGTGAACACTGAAGCTTTCTTT
CDR3: CSARDTGTVNTEAFF

V: TRBV25-1
J: TRBJ1-6
D: TRBD1
size: few
DNA: TGTGCCAGCAGAGACAGGGCAACTTCACCCCTCCACTTT
CDR3: CASRDRATSPLHF

V: TRBV7-2
J: TRBJ2-2
D: -
size: -
DNA: TGTGCCAGCAGCAACACTGAAGGGGCCGGGGAGCTGTTTTTT
CDR3: CASSNTEGAGELFF

V: TRBV12-3/TRBV12-4
J: TRBJ1-5
D: TRBD1
size: few
DNA: TGTGCCAGCAGCCACAGGGGGTCGGCCAGCAATCAGCCCCAGCATTTT
CDR3: CASSHRGSASNQPQHF

V: TRBV3-1
J: TRBJ2-5
D: -
size: many
DNA: TGTGCCAGCAGCCAAGGCAGAGAGACCCAGTACTTC
CDR3: CASSQGRETQYF

V: TRBV3-1
J: TRBJ2-2
D: -
size: -
DNA: TGTGCCAGCAGCCAAGGTCCAGGGACTAACACCGGGGAGCTGTTTTTT
CDR3: CASSQGPGTNTGELFF

V: TRBV2
J: TRBJ2-5
D: TRBD1
size: -
DNA: TGTGCCAGCAGGATTACTTCAGACAGGGAACGGACCCAGTACTTC
CDR3: CASRITSDRERTQYF

V: TRBV20-1
J: TRBJ2-5
D: TRBD2
size: -
DNA: TGCAGTGCTAGAGCCCTAGCGGGACGGGAGACCCAGTACTTC
CDR3: CSARALAGRETQYF

V: TRBV21-1
J: TRBJ2-3
D: -
size: -
DNA: TGTGCCAGCAGCAAGTTTTACCGGGACGGCACAGATACGCAGTATTTT
CDR3: CASSKFYRDGTDTQYF

V: TRBV25-1
J: TRBJ1-4
D: -
size: -
DNA: TGTGCCAGCAGTGAATATAGTGGAACAGGCTATAATGAAAAACTGTTTTTT
CDR3: CASSEYSGTGYNEKLFF

V: TRBV5-1
J: TRBJ2-3
D: TRBD1
size: few
DNA: TGCGCCAGCGGCCCGTCACAGGGGAGTGTAGATACGCAGTATTTT
CDR3: CASGPSQGSVDTQYF

V: TRBV5-1
J: TRBJ2-1
D: TRBD2
size: -
DNA: TGCGCCAGCAGCTTGGTCGGGAGGGGCTCCTACAACGAGCAGTTCTTC
CDR3: CASSLVGRGSYNEQFF

V: TRBV5-4
J: TRBJ2-1
D: TRBD2
size: few
DNA: TGTGCCGGCAGCCTTCACCCGGGACTAACTTACAATGAGCAGTTCTTC
CDR3: CAGSLHPGLTYNEQFF

V: TRBV4-1
J: TRBJ2-7
D: -
size: few
DNA: TGCGCCAGCAGCCAAGGTTTAGCGGAAACCTACGAGCAGTACTTC
CDR3: CASSQGLAETYEQYF

V: TRBV5-1
J: TRBJ2-5
D: -
size: few
DNA: TGCGCCAGCAGCTATACTAGTGTGGAGACCCAGTACTTC
CDR3: CASSYTSVETQYF

V: TRBV12-3/TRBV12-4
J: TRBJ1-3
D: -
size: -
DNA: TGTGCCAGCGGCGGCAGATCTGGAAACACCATATATTTT
CDR3: CASGGRSGNTIYF

V: TRBV7-9
J: TRBJ2-7
D: TRBD2
size: -
DNA: TGTGCCAGCAGCCGCGGGACTAGCGGCGGTATTGGGGAGCAGTACTTC
CDR3: CASSRGTSGGIGEQYF

V: TRBV5-1
J: TRBJ2-7
D: -
size: once
DNA: TGCGCCAGCAGCATAGACGGGACGCCCTACGAGCAGTACTTC
CDR3: CASSIDGTPYEQYF

V: TRBV12-3/TRBV12-4
J: TRBJ2-2
D: TRBD2
size: -
DNA: TGTGCCAGCAGTTCCCGGCTAGCGGACACCGGGGAGCTGTTTTTT
CDR3: CASSSRLADTGELFF

V: TRBV2
J: TRBJ2-7
D: TRBD2
size: -
DNA: TGTGCCAGCAGTGCTGGGACTAGCGGGACCGAGCAGTACTTC
CDR3: CASSAGTSGTEQYF

V: TRBV14
J: TRBJ2-1
D: -
size: -
DNA: TGTGCCAGCAGCCAGAAGCCCCCGGGAGCCTACAATGAGCAGTTCTTC
CDR3: CASSQKPPGAYNEQFF

V: TRBV6-5
J: TRBJ2-7
D: TRBD2
size: few
DNA: TGTGCCAGCAGGAGTAGCGGGAGTCGGCCCTACGAGCAGTACTTC
CDR3: CASRSSGSRPYEQYF

V: TRBV7-2
J: TRBJ1-4
D: -
size: few
DNA: TGTACCAGCAGCCAGGGCGGGACGGCGAATGAAAAACTGTTTTTT
CDR3: CTSSQGGTANEKLFF

V: TRBV2
J: TRBJ2-4
D: -
size: -
DNA: TGTGCCAGCACCAACGACCTAGCCAAAAACATTCAGTACTTC
CDR3: CASTNDLAKNIQYF